The 18 T cell receptor beta chains in this list originate from one sample, sequenced in a study of cytomegalovirus exposure and HLA in healthy donors. Primers included in the PCR were 60 Vbeta and 13 Jbeta primers. Method: immunoSEQ multiplex PCR; TCRdb's copy keeps in-frame clones and lacks some. This repertoire includes 100,000 to 150,000 clones. The sample taken for sequencing was PBMCs. These receptors came from a woman aged 40-49 years in good health and CMV-seronegative.

The J gene is TRBJ1-4, the V gene TRBV11-2; perhaps TRBD1 as D (5 bases). Germline V gene data show CDR1 as SGHAT and CDR2 as FQNNGV. The CDR3 is made up of 16 amino acids. The V end lost 1 base, the J end lost 2 bases, and 11 bases lay between the germline ends. The CDR3 DNA reads TGTGCCAGCAGCTTAGCCCAGGGCAGCACTAATGAAAAACTGTTTTTT. This encodes CASSLAQGSTNEKLFF.

The CDR3 DNA reads as TGTGCCAGCAGCTACCTACAGGGGGCAGGTGGCTACACCTTC. Translation: CASSYLQGAGGYTF. V is TRBV5-5 and J is TRBJ1-2, with 9 bases that match TRBD1. V lost 3 bases to trimming and J lost 7 bases; unmatched junction nucleotides: 7. CDR1 is SGHKS and CDR2 is YYEKEE in the germline V gene (reference sequence). This CDR3 has 14 amino acids.

The genes are TRBV18 and TRBJ1-1, with D uncertain. Germline CDR1 reads KGHSH; CDR2 reads LQKENI. The V gene lost 3 bases and the J gene lost 6 bases, with 11 bases spanning the gap. The CDR3 extends over 13 amino acids. CDR3 sequence reads: CASSPLAAAEAFF. The CDR3 nucleotides read TGTGCCAGCTCACCCTTAGCGGCGGCTGAAGCTTTCTTT.

The V call is TRBV5-1, the J call TRBJ2-7; D possibly corresponds to TRBD1 (6 bases). Trimming stripped 2 bases from V and 5 bases from J, with 14 bases between. This CDR3 is 14 amino acids long. Germline V gene data show CDR1 as SGHRS and CDR2 as YFSETQ. DNA of the CDR3: TGCGCCAGCAGCTTTGGCAGGGGAGACGACGAGCAGTACGTC. This codes for CASSFGRGDDEQYV.

V is TRBV7-3 and J is TRBJ2-1; 9 bases map to TRBD2. The CDR3 runs to 15 residues. J was trimmed by 9 bases and V by 3 bases; bases with no gene match: 9. The V gene's germline CDR1 is SGHTA and CDR2 FQGTGA. CDR3 sequence: CASSLGGGEPGEQFF. DNA for the CDR3: TGTGCCAGCAGCTTGGGCGGGGGGGAGCCAGGTGAGCAGTTCTTC. The whole variable domain, remainder taken from reference TRBV7-3 and TRBJ2-1, is GAGVSQTPSNKVTEKGKYVELRCDPISGHTALYWYRQSLGQGPEFLIYFQGTGAADDSGLPNDRFFAVRPEGSVSTLKIQRTERGDSAVYLCASSLGGGEPGEQFFGPGTRLTVL.

The chain uses TRBV6-5 and TRBJ2-7; 9 bases align to TRBD1. With 7 bases clipped from V and 5 bases from J, the junction kept 12 bases outside the gene matches. Per the germline V gene, CDR1 is MNHEY and CDR2 is SVGAGI. There are 15 residues in the CDR3. CDR3 DNA sequence: TGTGCCAGCACTACTGCGACAGGGGGAGTTGACGAGCAGTACTTC. Protein sequence: CASTTATGGVDEQYF.

The chain combines TRBV6-5 with TRBJ1-2, with D perhaps TRBD1 (6 bases). The CDR3 runs 14 residues. The V end was cut by 5 bases, the J end by 2 bases, with 12 bases between. Looked up from germline, CDR1 is MNHEY and CDR2 is SVGAGI. The CDR3 spells CASSRRQANYGYTF. CDR3 nucleotides: TGTGCCAGCAGTAGACGACAGGCCAACTATGGCTACACCTTC.

The CDR3, as DNA: TGTGCCAGTAGTATTGGACAGACGAACACCGGGGAGCTGTTTTTT. Its translation: CASSIGQTNTGELFF. This sequence joins TRBV19 and TRBJ2-2; D may be TRBD1 (6 bases). This CDR3 contains 15 residues. Trimming removed 3 bases at V and 0 bases at J, with 8 bases between. CDR1 is LNHDA, CDR2 SQIVND, per germline (reference sequence). Full variable domain (outside the CDR3, taken from reference TRBV19 and TRBJ2-2): DGGITQSPKYLFRKEGQNVTLSCEQNLNHDAMYWYRQDPGQGLRLIYYSQIVNDFQKGDIAEGYSVSREKKESFPLTVTSAQKNPTAFYLCASSIGQTNTGELFFGEGSRLTVL.

CDR3 residues: CASSLDRGDTGELFF. The CDR3 nucleotides are TGCGCCAGCAGCCTCGACAGGGGGGACACCGGGGAGCTGTTTTTT. V gene TRBV4-1 combines with J gene TRBJ2-2, with 9 bases matching TRBD1. This CDR3 spans 15 amino acids. Germline V CDR1 and CDR2: MGHRA, YSYEKL. V lost 4 bases and J lost 3; bases outside the gene matches: 3.

J is TRBJ2-7 and V is TRBV27; D perhaps matches TRBD2 (5 bases). CDR1 is MNHEY and CDR2 is SMNVEV in the germline V gene (reference sequence). This CDR3 spans 13 amino acids. With 6 bases removed from V and 3 bases from J, the gap between germline ends came to 12 bases. This CDR3 reads CASSARENYEQYV. The CDR3 DNA is TGTGCCAGCAGCGCCCGGGAAAACTACGAGCAGTACGTC.

The CDR3 DNA is TGCGCCAGCAGCCCGGGACTTAGGATAAATTGGCCCCAGCATTTT. It yields the protein CASSPGLRINWPQHF. V usage is TRBV4-3 and J usage is TRBJ1-5; TRBD1 might be the D (5 bases). This CDR3 region has 15 residues. Germline CDR1 reads LGHNA; CDR2 reads YSLEER. The V end was cut by 4 bases, the J end by 9 bases, with 19 bases between.

The chain combines TRBV7-3 with TRBJ2-3; TRBD2 agrees at 7 bases. Germline trimming cut 7 bases from V and 1 base from J; bases unmatched to any gene: 8. The germline V gene has CDR1 SGHTA and CDR2 FQGTGA. The CDR3 consists of 15 residues. The CDR3 spells CASTDKRGGTDTQYF. DNA of the CDR3: TGTGCCAGCACCGATAAACGGGGGGGCACAGATACGCAGTATTTT.

This rearrangement joins TRBV9 to TRBJ2-7; tentative D call: TRBD2 (5 bases). Germline V gene lookup returns CDR1 SGDLS and CDR2 YYNGEE. CDR3 length equals 13 residues. Trimming took off 2 bases at V and 7 bases at J, with 13 bases between the two ends. The CDR3 sequence: CASSVTSNGEQYF. CDR3 DNA: TGTGCCAGCAGCGTCACTAGTAACGGGGAGCAGTACTTC.

The V call is TRBV5-5, the J call TRBJ2-3; no clear D. The CDR3 runs to 13 residues. CDR1 SGHKS and CDR2 YYEKEE come from the germline V gene (reference sequence). The germline V and J ends were trimmed by 3 bases and 2 bases, with 7 bases remaining between them. The CDR3 DNA is TGTGCCAGCAGCTCGGGTGACACAGATACGCAGTATTTT. Protein sequence: CASSSGDTDTQYF.

J is TRBJ2-2 and V is TRBV10-3; D is undetermined. Between the trimmed V and J ends, which lost 3 bases and 0 bases, there was a span of 8 bases. The CDR3 has 15 residues. Germline CDR1 reads ENHRY; CDR2 reads SYGVKD. The CDR3 reads CAISELGANTGELFF. CDR3 sequence (DNA): TGTGCCATCAGTGAACTCGGAGCGAACACCGGGGAGCTGTTTTTT.

The V and J genes are TRBV4-1 and TRBJ2-2; TRBD1 aligns across 7 bases. After removal of 3 bases from V and 7 bases from J, the junction contained 8 bases not matched to a gene. Germline-derived CDR1 and CDR2 are MGHRA and YSYEKL. The CDR3 spans 15 residues. CDR3 sequence: CASSQTGTNVGELFF. As DNA, the CDR3 is TGCGCCAGCAGCCAGACAGGGACGAATGTCGGGGAGCTGTTTTTT.

The rearrangement joins TRBV28 to TRBJ1-5; no firm D call. V was trimmed by 5 bases and J by 9 bases, leaving 17 bases between them. This CDR3 has 14 amino acids. Germline V gene sequence: CDR1 MDHEN, CDR2 SYDVKM. CDR3 sequence reads: CASSPGSRGGPQHF. The CDR3 region has the DNA TGTGCCAGCAGTCCCGGTTCGCGAGGAGGGCCCCAGCATTTT.

J is TRBJ2-1 and V is TRBV10-2; 9 bases match TRBD2. Germline CDR1 WSHSY, CDR2 SAAADI. This CDR3 contains 14 residues. J gave up 7 bases and V 4 bases, and 5 bases lay outside the gene matches. CDR3 DNA sequence: TGCGCCAGCAGTGGGACTAGCGTGAAAAATGAGCAGTTCTTC. Amino acid sequence: CASSGTSVKNEQFF.